This paragraph covers one TCR beta chain sequence. Its antigen is unknown. This sample stems from a study of T cell responses to AZD1222 COVID-19 vaccine. As for the study in general: Analyses pooled second doses at about 4 or about 12 weeks. Study outcomes and limitations: Two AZD1222 administrations were followed by greater Spike-specific TCR breadth and depth.

Measured with immunoSEQ multiplex PCR; TCRdb has only the in-frame clones, and not every one. The sample lists approximately 60,000 clones, more than 75% occurring once. The V gene's germline CDR1 is LGHDT and CDR2 YNNKEL (reference sequence). This CDR3 has 15 amino acids. With V trimmed by 3 bases and J by 0 bases, 5 bases remained unmatched. The clonotype was recovered from an adult in good health. The sample in question was peripheral blood, obtained on day 0 of AZD1222 vaccination. V is TRBV3-1 (or the pseudogene TRBV3-2) and J is TRBJ2-7; 7 nucleotides match TRBD1. CDR3 DNA sequence: TGTGCCAGCAGCCATAGGGGGCACTACTCCTACGAGCAGTACTTC. This sequence encodes CASSHRGHYSYEQYF.